This T cell receptor beta chain was profiled in a study of cytomegalovirus exposure and HLA in healthy donors (dated by TCRdb to the late 2010s). In the study overall: According to an earlier analysis of around 600 of the donors, about 180 million T cells yielded 117 million unique TCR beta sequences and 276 Gb of sequence data. The study was designed to test whether signatures of past pathogen exposure could be identified by cataloging public T cell receptors. An earlier analysis of around 580 of the donors used high-throughput TCR beta sequencing to judge whether each TCR beta V gene segment behaved as functional or pseudogenic. The genetic ancestry cluster associated with self-reported Caucasian donors included around four fifths of the approximately 430 genotyped donors. The study profiled the T cell repertoires of under 850 subjects by immunosequencing and related them to cytomegalovirus serostatus. A later genetic analysis took genome-wide SNP genotypes for about 65% of the 666 donors and used that subset as a discovery cohort. Among 398 genotyped donors of the cohort, an average of approximately 230,000 unique TCR beta nucleotide sequences were sequenced per donor, roughly 20% of them non-productive. HLA typing covered class I and class II loci at four-digit resolution. Rather than drawing on any new phenotypic data, the later analysis identified candidate immune exposures from TCR beta sequences and the way those sequences occurred across donors. To predict cytomegalovirus infection status, the study combined high-throughput TCR immunosequencing, statistical association of individual TCRs with disease status, and machine learning. Several DR-DQ haplotypes were handled as single units for association and clustering because linkage in the cohort was strong. Donor age, sex, ethnicity and CMV serostatus were compiled alongside the repertoire data. A later analysis re-analyzed previously published TCR beta repertoires from hundreds of donors and added high-resolution HLA genotyping to study TCR occurrence patterns. All discovery cohort repertoires had been generated on a single sequencing platform. Besides the first cohort of 500 to 700 subjects, a separate validation cohort made up of around 120 different subjects was used. Typing coverage differed by locus: A, B, C, DRB1 and DQB1 were typed in roughly 620-640 donors, DQA1 in around 500, DPA1 in around 600, and DPB1 in 472. Roughly 300 gigabases of sequencing data and tens of millions of unique TCR sequences were included in an early release covering 500 to 750 HLA-typed donors. Results the study describes overall, beyond this receptor: In a later analysis, several top co-occurrence clusters were reported to appear linked to parvovirus B19, influenza, CMV and Epstein-Barr virus. Linkage disequilibrium might explain the correlated functional status among segregating V segments, but an unknown experimental factor could not be excluded. In a later analysis, HLA-associated TCR beta chains showed more clonal expansion and lower generation probabilities than non-associated chains that were equally common. An association between a missense DCLRE1C variant and V-gene and J-gene trimming of TCR beta chains was found in a later genetic analysis and replicated in an independent cohort. In a later analysis, most CMV-associated TCR beta chains were found to appear HLA-restricted, with HLA associations seemingly driven largely by CMV exposure. In vitro tests confirmed that three of the cytomegalovirus-associated TCR beta chains recognize cytomegalovirus antigens. Because HLA typing was unavailable for some donors at each locus, only the typed subset was used in association tests. Most TCR sequences were observed very rarely across donors, whereas some public TCRs were present in many individuals. Broadly in line with IMGT annotations, most TCR beta V segments showed up in productive rearrangements about 87% or about 30% of the time in an earlier analysis of under 700 of the donors. In a later analysis, TCR association rates were found to vary across HLA loci, with the most associated TCRs seen for DRB1 alleles and the fewest for HLA-C alleles. In a later genetic analysis, fewer N-insertions in productive TCRs were reported among donors in an Asian-associated ancestry cluster than the approximately 670-donor mean. Specific HLA alleles were associated with 15,000 to 20,000 TCR beta sequences at a false discovery rate of 0.05 in a later analysis. Because counts were too low, around 18 rarely observed V segments, including chromosome 9 orphons, were left out of the earlier analysis of 500 to 650 of the donors. The cohort was sequenced for TCR beta chains only, and without alpha or paired-chain data the features that could be detected were limited. Assigning TCR associations to individual alleles was difficult when HLA alleles, especially DR and DQ, strongly co-occurred. Presence/absence analyses assumed roughly uniform sequencing depth across donors, an assumption that may not hold. The 87-base-pair reads could not distinguish some IMGT-functional V segments, including TRBV6-2 and TRBV6-3, so those segments were excluded. The authors suggested that the approach could potentially be extended to other disease states and immunological phenotypes. The study listed 150 to 200 TCR beta chains as associated with cytomegalovirus. The classifier was reported to diagnose cytomegalovirus status with high specificity and sensitivity in both the original and validation cohorts. A cluster of highly shared sequence variants was judged likely to be a technical artifact of the sequencing pipeline. The only immune exposure information available for the cohort was CMV serostatus. A further reported finding was that TCR beta sequences accurately predicted the HLA-A and HLA-B alleles for most subjects in the first cohort.

Regarding this clone: What antigen it recognizes has not been identified. Base qualities are not provided; no much larger clone lies one nucleotide away.

The library was built by means of the immunoSEQ multiplex PCR assay. A mixture of 60 forward primers for TCR Vbeta segments and 13 reverse primers for TCR Jbeta segments was used in the multiplex PCR. Amplification of the CDR3 region of rearranged TCR beta genes was performed with a multiplex PCR assay on genomic DNA. On the Illumina HiSeq System, the amplified TCR beta libraries were sequenced as 87-base-pair reads. In the authors' own workflow: A later analysis tallied around 87 million unique TCR beta chains across the 640 or so repertoires, and about 12 million of those chains were shared by two or more donors. To remove PCR and sequencing errors, raw reads were error-corrected and collapsed into unique sequences using a nearest-neighbor algorithm that merged closely related sequences. V, D and J gene segments were assigned by aligning CDR3 sequences to IMGT reference sequences. For a sequence to be retained, at least a six-nucleotide match to both a V gene segment and a J gene segment was required. Rearrangements were classified as productive when the CDR3 lacked stop codons and remained in frame with V and J, and all other rearrangements were classified as non-productive. CDR3 was defined according to IMGT convention as the region running from the second conserved V-encoded cysteine to the conserved J-encoded phenylalanine. In an earlier analysis of roughly 580 of the donors, sequences lacking an unambiguous match to a single V gene segment were excluded. In an earlier analysis of some 590 of the donors, a V segment was called functional when productive rearrangements were above 56.7%, and segregating when the standard deviation between donors exceeded 5%. A statistical classification framework was built for diagnosing cytomegalovirus status from the catalog of TCR beta chain sequences. In a later analysis, V and J genes were assigned by comparing TCR nucleotide sequences against IMGT/GENE-DB human TR gene sequences. A later analysis assigned CDR3 sequences and most-parsimonious VDJ recombination scenarios with the TCRdist pipeline. A later analysis defined each TCR beta chain by its CDR3 amino acid sequence plus V-gene family, and excluded reads lacking a unique V-gene family. A later analysis removed nearly 600 highly shared, low-generation-probability nucleotide sequences to deal with suspected cross-contamination and a sequencing artifact. A later analysis calculated a clonal expansion index for each public chain from normalized within-repertoire ranks of inferred template counts. In a later analysis, generation probabilities were computed with a VDJ recombination model fitted to out-of-frame rearrangements, and the resulting probabilities were checked against IGoR. A later analysis scored TCR-TCR, TCR-HLA and TCR-CMV co-occurrence with hypergeometric tests, applying a repertoire-size bias correction to TCR pairs. In a later analysis, false discovery rates were estimated by permuting HLA or CMV assignments 20 times. In a later analysis, co-occurring TCRs were grouped with DBSCAN, and TCRdist sequence similarity was added when clustering was performed within HLA-allele-positive subsets. Co-occurrence clustering excluded repertoires with fewer than 30,000 or more than 120,000 public chains, plus five with anomalous nucleotide sharing. This immuneACCESS table, as held by TCRdb, lists in-frame sequences with V and J called but not all clones. Of the missing ones, under half trace to an unresolved V gene in checked studies; the others have no known cause. V and J calls plus clone size are reproduced from that table; the DNA served to infer D and trimming. In all, the sample holds around 100,000 clones, and roughly 84% of those were seen once. The ten largest clones add up to 1.2% of the sample.

The cohort comprised approximately 700 healthy bone marrow donors. At the time of sampling, all cohort members were nominally healthy, though unrecorded immune exposures were likely present. The donor was CMV seronegative and belonged to the group of 352 seronegative cohort members. Every donor gave a peripheral blood sample, and the peripheral blood mononuclear cells from that sample were used for TCR beta sequencing. The Qiagen DNeasy Blood Extraction Kit was used to extract genomic DNA from the blood cell samples. V lost 3 bases and J lost 3 bases, and the count of bases not matched to a germline gene is 1. Inclusive of the bounding cysteine and phenylalanine, the CDR3 is 13 residues long. Only the CDR3 part of the read is kept: 39 bases, read in frame from the first base. From the germline V gene, CDR1 is LGHNA and CDR2 is YNFKEQ.

What was sequenced was PBMCs. The rearrangement joined TRBV4-2 to TRBJ2-7, with TRBD1 identical over 8 junction bases. This clonotype was sampled from a woman under 30 in good health and CMV-seronegative. The CDR3 region has the sequence CASSHGQGYEQYF. Read as DNA, the sequence is TGTGCCAGCAGCCACGGACAGGGCTACGAGCAGTACTTC.